The 30 T cell receptor beta chains below were found in one sample sequenced in a study of shared clonotypes between healthy human individuals. The protocol was immunoSEQ multiplex PCR, while the TCRdb copy is restricted to in-frame clones and leaves out a portion. The sample yields a few million clones, 90% to 96% seen once. The sequenced material came from naive CD4+ T cells sorted from blood. The sample's subset: CD45RA+ positively selected. The receptors stem from a man between 18 and 29 years old in good health.

This clone has more than one count but fewer than ten. The CDR3 loop reads CASSLSSSNKNIQYF. CDR3 DNA: TGCGCCAGCAGCTTGAGTAGCTCGAACAAAAACATTCAGTACTTC. The rearrangement links TRBV5-1 to TRBJ2-4; no reliable D call. This CDR3 has 15 residues. CDR1 and CDR2 from the germline V gene are SGHRS and YFSETQ. Trimming removed 1 base from V and 3 bases from J, with 11 bases in between.

The chain carries TRBV11-2 and TRBJ2-7, with 9 bases aligning to TRBD1. The CDR3 runs 15 residues. The junction had 6 bases not matched to a gene; V was cut back by 6 bases and J by 0 bases. Per the germline V gene, CDR1 is SGHAT and CDR2 is FQNNGV. CDR3 bases: TGTGCCAGCAGTTCCGGGACAGGGCACTCCTACGAGCAGTACTTC. Translated, it gives CASSSGTGHSYEQYF. Full variable domain (outside the CDR3, taken from reference TRBV11-2 and TRBJ2-7): EAGVAQSPRYKIIEKRQSVAFWCNPISGHATLYWYQQILGQGPKLLIQFQNNGVVDDSQLPKDRFSAERLKGVDSTLKIQPAKLEDSAVYLCASSSGTGHSYEQYFGPGTRLTVT.

The chain is built from TRBV6-1 and TRBJ2-7, with 7 bases aligning to TRBD1. V was pared by 6 bases and J by 5 bases, with 10 bases of the junction left unmatched. Per germline, CDR1 MNHNS and CDR2 SASEGT. The CDR3 extends over 14 amino acids. The CDR3 DNA follows: TGTGCCAGCAGGGGGAGACAGGGTCAGGACGAGCAGTACTTC. Translation gives CASRGRQGQDEQYF.

The chain carries TRBV6-5 and TRBJ1-1, with a tentative D call TRBD1 (5 bases). The length of the CDR3 is 14 residues. CDR1 MNHEY and CDR2 SVGAGI come from the germline V gene. Trimming cost V 0 bases and J 4 bases, with 9 bases left between them. CDR3 DNA: TGTGCCAGCAGTTACTCTGAAGGGGTCACTGAAGCTTTCTTT. This gives the protein CASSYSEGVTEAFF.

The chain carries TRBV7-2 and TRBJ2-7; 9 positions match TRBD1. Germline V gene data show CDR1 as SGHTA and CDR2 as FQGNSA. The J segment lost 2 bases and the V segment lost 3 bases, leaving 5 bases of the junction unmatched. This CDR3 is 15 amino acids long. CDR3 region: CASSLGQGLAYEQYF. As DNA, the CDR3 is TGTGCCAGCAGCTTGGGACAGGGATTGGCCTACGAGCAGTACTTC.

This chain joins TRBV10-3 and TRBJ2-7, with D uncertain. This CDR3 comprises 13 residues. Germline V lookup: CDR1 ENHRY, CDR2 SYGVKD. Trimming stripped 6 bases from V and 3 bases from J, with 12 bases between. The CDR3 DNA follows: TGTGCCATCAGAAAGGAGCCCGGCTACGAGCAGTACTTC. Its translation is CAIRKEPGYEQYF.

V gene TRBV12-5 combines with J gene TRBJ1-5; D is uncertain. There are 10 residues in the CDR3. Trimming cost V 4 bases and J 9 bases, with 4 bases left between them. Germline loops: CDR1 LGHNT, CDR2 FRNRAP. The CDR3 sequence: CASGSPPQHF. CDR3 sequence (DNA): TGTGCTAGTGGTTCCCCGCCCCAGCATTTT.

On this clone: Additional DNA sequences in this sample encode the identical CDR3. The rearrangement links TRBV6-5 to TRBJ1-1; D gene ambiguous. Germline CDR1 MNHEY, CDR2 SVGAGI. This CDR3 region has 13 residues. V was clipped by 6 bases and J by 1 base, with 9 bases between them. The CDR3 nucleotides are TGTGCCAGCAGCCGCCGGGAGAACACTGAAGCTTTCTTT. This translates into CASSRRENTEAFF.

V usage is TRBV28 and J usage is TRBJ1-2, with unresolved D. The CDR3 loop spans 13 amino acids. Germline CDR1 and CDR2: MDHEN and SYDVKM. V was cut by 3 bases and J by 6 bases, with 11 bases left in between. The CDR3 coding sequence is TGTGCCAGCAGTTTGGGGAATTCAAATGGCTACACCTTC. It translates to CASSLGNSNGYTF.

This clone showed up just once. V usage is TRBV9 and J usage is TRBJ2-7; TRBD2 matches 8 bases. Looked up from germline, CDR1 is SGDLS and CDR2 is YYNGEE. The CDR3 has 14 amino acids. V lost 1 base and J lost 2; bases outside the gene matches: 2. As DNA, the CDR3 is TGTGCCAGCAGCGTATCGGGACTAGCCTACGAGCAGTACTTC. Translating it yields CASSVSGLAYEQYF.

The chain recombines TRBV18 with TRBJ2-5, with 9 bases lining up with TRBD1. The CDR3 consists of 17 residues. V lost 6 bases, J lost 1 base, and 12 bases stayed unmatched. Germline V gene lookup returns CDR1 KGHSH and CDR2 LQKENI. CDR3 bases: TGTGCCAGCTCCCAAATATCGGGACAGGGAAGCCAAGAGACCCAGTACTTC. Translated, it gives CASSQISGQGSQETQYF.

This clone was observed a single time. V gene TRBV5-1 combines with J gene TRBJ1-4, with a possible D match to TRBD1 (5 bases). CDR1 SGHRS and CDR2 YFSETQ come from the germline V gene. The CDR3 has 15 amino acids. V was trimmed by 4 bases and J by 2 bases, leaving 12 bases between them. The CDR3 DNA follows: TGCGCCAGCAGCCCTGGTCCAGGGACTAATGAAAAACTGTTTTTT. Amino acid sequence: CASSPGPGTNEKLFF.

The chain has TRBV19 and TRBJ2-6; D may be TRBD1 (6 bases). This CDR3 is built from 18 residues. V lost 3 bases to trimming and J lost 1 base, with 16 bases between them. Germline lookup yields CDR1 LNHDA and CDR2 SQIVND (reference sequence). The CDR3 protein is CASSIRTDYSSGANVLTF. The CDR3 DNA sequence: TGTGCCAGTAGTATCCGGACAGATTATTCTTCTGGGGCCAACGTCCTGACTTTC.

CDR3 DNA sequence: TGTGCCAGCAGCACCCAGACCCCGAGCTCTGGAAACACCATATATTTT. Its protein is CASSTQTPSSGNTIYF. The V gene is TRBV9, the J gene TRBJ1-3; D unclear. This CDR3 region has 16 residues. Trimming removed 4 bases from V and 0 bases from J, with 14 bases in between. Germline lookup yields CDR1 SGDLS and CDR2 YYNGEE.

This chain joins TRBV2 and TRBJ2-7, with 9 nucleotides matching TRBD1. The CDR3 runs 15 residues. Germline V lookup: CDR1 SNHLY, CDR2 FYNNEI. The J segment lost 1 base and the V segment lost 6 bases, leaving 7 bases of the junction unmatched. The CDR3 region has the DNA TGTGCCAGCAGCACCGACAGGGGGGCTTCCTACGAGCAGTACTTC. Protein: CASSTDRGASYEQYF.

This clone was seen only a few times. The chain's CDR3 is CATGTGTSPNEQFF. CDR3 in DNA: TGCGCCACGGGGACCGGGACTTCCCCCAATGAGCAGTTCTTC. This chain uses TRBV10-1 with TRBJ2-1, with a weak D call TRBD2 (6 bases). The ends were cut back, 10 bases at V and 6 bases at J, with 19 bases in the middle. Germline CDR1 is WNHNN and CDR2 is SYGVQD (reference sequence). CDR3 size: 14 residues.

The chain recombines TRBV5-4 with TRBJ1-6; D remains unclear. This CDR3 region has 17 residues. CDR1 and CDR2 (germline): SGHNT, YYREEE (reference sequence). V lost 1 base and J 0 bases, leaving 11 bases between the germline ends. The CDR3, as DNA: TGTGCCAGCAGCTTGAGCGGAACGAGCTCCTATAATTCACCCCTCCACTTT. Its translation: CASSLSGTSSYNSPLHF.

The chain links TRBV6-1 to TRBJ1-1, with 7 bases that match TRBD1. CDR1 and CDR2 from the germline V gene are MNHNS and SASEGT. CDR3 size: 13 residues. The V and J ends lost 9 bases and 4 bases, in that order; junction bases with no gene match: 8. CDR3 loop: CASTTGRGTEAFF. CDR3 in DNA: TGTGCCAGTACGACAGGGCGGGGCACTGAAGCTTTCTTT.

This chain joins TRBV7-2 and TRBJ1-3; TRBD1 matches 7 bases. V trimming: 5 bases; J trimming: 1 base; junction bases outside the gene matches: 2. The germline V gene has CDR1 SGHTA and CDR2 FQGNSA. The CDR3 totals 14 residues. The CDR3 nucleotides are TGTGCCAGCAGCCTGGGACAGTCTGGAAACACCATATATTTT. It translates to CASSLGQSGNTIYF.

V gene TRBV9 combines with J gene TRBJ2-3; 9 nucleotides match TRBD2. CDR3 length: 17 residues. With 2 bases clipped from V and 1 base from J, the junction kept 8 bases outside the gene matches. The germline gives CDR1 SGDLS, CDR2 YYNGEE. The CDR3, as DNA: TGTGCCAGCAGCGTGGCGGGAGGGCCGGCTGGCACAGATACGCAGTATTTT. Translated, it gives CASSVAGGPAGTDTQYF.

This sequence joins TRBV10-3 and TRBJ1-1, with a possible D match to TRBD1 (5 bases). With 3 bases removed from V and 4 bases from J, the gap between germline ends came to 12 bases. The CDR3 covers 14 residues. Per the germline V gene, CDR1 is ENHRY and CDR2 is SYGVKD. The CDR3 DNA is TGTGCCATCAGTGATCTCGGGGGAAGCACTGAAGCTTTCTTT. Its translation is CAISDLGGSTEAFF.

The chain recombines TRBV11-2 with TRBJ2-3; no reliable D call. CDR1 and CDR2 from the germline V gene are SGHAT and FQNNGV. V was trimmed by 8 bases and J by 3 bases, leaving 6 bases between them. The CDR3 loop spans 11 amino acids. The CDR3 DNA is TGTGCCAGCGGCCTGACAGATACGCAGTATTTT. Amino acid sequence: CASGLTDTQYF.

V usage is TRBV5-6 and J usage is TRBJ1-1; a weak D match, TRBD1 (5 bases). V was shortened by 3 bases and J by 5 bases, with 14 bases between the two germline ends. Per the germline V gene, CDR1 is SGHDT and CDR2 is YYEEEE. The CDR3 loop spans 14 amino acids. The CDR3 protein is CASSSWEGWTEAFF. The CDR3 region has the DNA TGTGCCAGCAGCTCTTGGGAGGGGTGGACTGAAGCTTTCTTT.

The chain links TRBV7-9 to TRBJ2-7; D is undetermined. V lost 2 bases and J 1 base, leaving 18 bases between the germline ends. This CDR3 is 17 amino acids long. Germline-derived CDR1 and CDR2 are SEHNR and FQNEAQ (reference sequence). CDR3 bases: TGTGCCAGCAGCTTATTAAAAACGGCGGCCCCTTCCTACGAGCAGTACTTC. Translating gives CASSLLKTAAPSYEQYF.

The V call is TRBV11-2, the J call TRBJ2-5; 7 bases agree with TRBD1. V lost 2 bases to trimming and J lost 2 bases; unmatched junction nucleotides: 2. This CDR3 has 14 amino acids. CDR1 is SGHAT and CDR2 is FQNNGV in the germline V gene. For the CDR3, the DNA is TGTGCCAGCAGCTTAACAGGGGCACAAGAGACCCAGTACTTC. Translation gives CASSLTGAQETQYF.

This chain connects TRBV6-6 to TRBJ2-7, with D tentatively TRBD1 (5 bases). V was trimmed by 0 bases and J by 5 bases, leaving 17 bases between them. The CDR3 has 16 residues. Germline values: CDR1 MNHNY, CDR2 SVGAGI (reference sequence). CDR3 in DNA: TGTGCCAGCAGTTACTCAGGGCAGGGCGCCCGCCACGAGCAGTACTTC. Translation: CASSYSGQGARHEQYF.

This clone was detected only once. The chain carries TRBV10-3 and TRBJ1-3, with unresolved D. This CDR3 contains 14 residues. The germline V and J ends were trimmed by 4 bases and 1 base, with 8 bases remaining between them. Looked up from germline, CDR1 is ENHRY and CDR2 is SYGVKD. In DNA, the CDR3 is TGTGCCATCAGTGGGTCCGGTTCTGGAAACACCATATATTTT. Translation: CAISGSGSGNTIYF.

The rearrangement links TRBV10-2 to TRBJ1-2; possible D gene TRBD1, 5 bases. Trimming took off 6 bases at V and 2 bases at J, with 13 bases between the two ends. This CDR3 region has 14 residues. CDR1 and CDR2 from the germline V gene are WSHSY and SAAADI. The CDR3 region has the DNA TGCGCCAGCAGACGGGACTCAGGAAACTATGGCTACACCTTC. Amino acids: CASRRDSGNYGYTF.

V and J are TRBV7-9 and TRBJ1-2; maybe TRBD1 (6 bases). The length of the CDR3 is 13 residues. In germline, CDR1 is SEHNR, CDR2 FQNEAQ (reference sequence). CDR3 residues: CAAYVGGAGGYTF. The CDR3 DNA reads as TGTGCAGCCTACGTGGGGGGCGCCGGTGGCTACACCTTC. The complete variable domain, with remaining parts taken from reference TRBV7-9 and TRBJ1-2, reads DTGVSQNPRHKITKRGQNVTFRCDPISEHNRLYWYRQTLGQGPEFLTYFQNEAQLEKSRLLSDRFSAERPKGSFSTLEIQRTEQGDSAMYLCAAYVGGAGGYTFGSGTRLTVV.

The chain uses TRBV5-5 and TRBJ2-5; D call uncertain. V dropped 2 bases and J dropped 4 bases, with 9 bases sitting between them. The CDR3 has 13 amino acids. Germline-derived CDR1 and CDR2 are SGHKS and YYEKEE (reference sequence). DNA for the CDR3: TGTGCCAGCAGCTTTGGCCTCGGAGAGACCCAGTACTTC. Encoded protein: CASSFGLGETQYF.